Reported below is one T cell receptor beta chain. Its antigen remains unknown. CDR1 and CDR2 (germline): SNHLY, FYNNEI. The CDR3 contains 13 residues. V was shortened by 9 bases and J by 1 base, with 10 bases between the two germline ends. The data derive from a study of cytomegalovirus exposure and HLA in healthy donors. PCR involved 60 Vbeta and 13 Jbeta primers. Assay: immunoSEQ multiplex PCR; the TCRdb copy retains only in-frame clones and omits some. The data contain almost 65,000 clones, more than 60% of them seen just once; the ten biggest clones take up more than 4.5%. Whole-study results and caveats: In a later analysis, TCR beta V- and J-gene trimming showed a link to a missense DCLRE1C variant. Rarity held for most TCR sequences, but there were some public TCRs that occurred in many donors.

The TCR comes from a male donor in good health and CMV-seropositive. Sample: PBMCs. V is TRBV2 and J is TRBJ1-3; perhaps TRBD1 as D (6 bases). The CDR3 region has the DNA TGTGCCAGTAGGGGGTTATCTGGAAACACCATATATTTT. This translates into CASRGLSGNTIYF.